The present entry profiles one T cell receptor (beta chain) with its context. Antigen specificity is unknown. Profiled with immunoSEQ multiplex PCR; TCRdb holds only in-frame clones, not every one. The table has approximately 30,000 clones, roughly 85% seen once; the top ten hold about 1.8%. This record comes from a study of T cell clonotyping in hematopoietic cell transplantation. For the study at large: Pretransplant recipient samples were taken after cytoreduction. General observations from the study: Higher Inverse Simpson Index values in graft donor and pretransplant recipient predicted broader posttransplant TCR diversity. After transplant, recipient diversity fell while pathologically expanded clonotypes grew through day 180. At the given depth, recipient repertoires were over 97% de novo clonotypes.

With 5 bases removed from V and 2 bases from J, the gap between germline ends came to 13 bases. The CDR3 contains 14 residues. Per the germline V gene, CDR1 is SGHDT and CDR2 is YYEEEE. Time point meaning: recipient sample about 28 days before transplant, after cytoreduction. J is TRBJ2-5 and V is TRBV5-6; unclear D gene. The origin of this receptor is a man aged 35 to 55 with acute myeloid leukemia. Some clones in this sample may be carry-over from other donors' samples. The sample was peripheral blood mononuclear cells, taken before stem cell transplant. CDR3 sequence: CASSKSGRQETQYF. As DNA, the CDR3 is TGTGCCAGCAGTAAATCGGGTAGACAAGAGACCCAGTACTTC.